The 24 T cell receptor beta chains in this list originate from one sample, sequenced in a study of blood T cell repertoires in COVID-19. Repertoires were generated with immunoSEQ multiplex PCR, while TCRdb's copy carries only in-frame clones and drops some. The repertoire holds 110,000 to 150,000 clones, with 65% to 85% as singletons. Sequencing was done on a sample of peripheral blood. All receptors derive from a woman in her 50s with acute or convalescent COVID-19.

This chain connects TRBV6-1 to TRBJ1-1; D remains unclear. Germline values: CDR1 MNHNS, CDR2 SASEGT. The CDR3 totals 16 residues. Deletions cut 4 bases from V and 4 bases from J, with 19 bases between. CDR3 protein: CASSGRVVGSGTEAFF. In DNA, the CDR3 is TGTGCCAGCAGTGGCAGAGTAGTTGGGTCGGGCACTGAAGCTTTCTTT.

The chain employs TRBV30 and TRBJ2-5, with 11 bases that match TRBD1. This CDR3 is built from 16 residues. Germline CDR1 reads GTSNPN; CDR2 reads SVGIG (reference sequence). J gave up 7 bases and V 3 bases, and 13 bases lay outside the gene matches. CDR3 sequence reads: CAWRETGTGGMGTQYF. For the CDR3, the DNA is TGTGCCTGGAGGGAAACCGGGACAGGGGGGATGGGGACCCAGTACTTC.

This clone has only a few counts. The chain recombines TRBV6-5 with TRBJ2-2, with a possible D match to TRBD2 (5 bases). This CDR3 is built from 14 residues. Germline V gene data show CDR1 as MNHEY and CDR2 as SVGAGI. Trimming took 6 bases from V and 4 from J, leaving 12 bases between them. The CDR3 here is CASRRELGTGELFF. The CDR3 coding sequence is TGTGCCAGCAGGAGGGAATTAGGCACCGGGGAGCTGTTTTTT.

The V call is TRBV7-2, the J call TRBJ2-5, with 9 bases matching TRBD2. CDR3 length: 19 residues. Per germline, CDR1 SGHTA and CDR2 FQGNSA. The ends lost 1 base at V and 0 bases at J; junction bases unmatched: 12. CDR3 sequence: CASSLVSLGAGGDQETQYF. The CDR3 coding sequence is TGTGCCAGCAGCTTAGTGTCCCTAGGAGCGGGGGGCGACCAAGAGACCCAGTACTTC.

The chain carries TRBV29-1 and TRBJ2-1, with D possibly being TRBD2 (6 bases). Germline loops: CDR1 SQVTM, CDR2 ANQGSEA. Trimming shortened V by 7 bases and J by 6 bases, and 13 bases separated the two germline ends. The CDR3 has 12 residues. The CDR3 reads CSAGTVGNEQFF. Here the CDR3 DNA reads TGCAGCGCAGGGACTGTCGGCAATGAGCAGTTCTTC.

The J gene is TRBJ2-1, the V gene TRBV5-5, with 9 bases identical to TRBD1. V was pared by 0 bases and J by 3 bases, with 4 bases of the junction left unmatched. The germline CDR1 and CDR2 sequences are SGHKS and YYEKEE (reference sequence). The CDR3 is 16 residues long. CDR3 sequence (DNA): TGTGCCAGCAGCTTGGCCCCGGGACAGGGCTACAATGAGCAGTTCTTC. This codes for CASSLAPGQGYNEQFF.

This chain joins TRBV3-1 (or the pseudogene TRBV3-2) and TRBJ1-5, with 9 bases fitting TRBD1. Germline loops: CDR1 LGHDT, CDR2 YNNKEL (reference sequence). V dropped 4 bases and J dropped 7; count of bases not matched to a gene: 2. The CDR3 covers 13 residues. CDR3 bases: TGTGCCAGCAGCCGGACAGGGGACCAGCCCCAGCATTTT. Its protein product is CASSRTGDQPQHF.

The CDR3 DNA follows: TGTGCCAGCACCACAGGGCGCTACGAGCAGTACTTC. It translates to CASTTGRYEQYF. The V call is TRBV2, the J call TRBJ2-7, with D possibly being TRBD1 (6 bases). The germline gives CDR1 SNHLY, CDR2 FYNNEI. This CDR3 region has 12 residues. Trimming cost V 7 bases and J 3 bases, with 10 bases left between them.

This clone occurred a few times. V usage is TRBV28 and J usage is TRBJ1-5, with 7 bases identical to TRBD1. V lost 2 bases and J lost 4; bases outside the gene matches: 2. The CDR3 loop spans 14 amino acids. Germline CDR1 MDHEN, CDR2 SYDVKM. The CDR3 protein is CASSLDRENQPQHF. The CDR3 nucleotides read TGTGCCAGCAGTTTAGACAGGGAGAATCAGCCCCAGCATTTT.

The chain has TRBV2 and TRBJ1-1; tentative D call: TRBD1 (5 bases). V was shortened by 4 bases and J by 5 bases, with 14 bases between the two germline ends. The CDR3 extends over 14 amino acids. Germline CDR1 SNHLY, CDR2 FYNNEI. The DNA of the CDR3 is TGTGCCAGCAGTGCGCGCAGGGAGGGAACTGAAGCTTTCTTT. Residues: CASSARREGTEAFF.

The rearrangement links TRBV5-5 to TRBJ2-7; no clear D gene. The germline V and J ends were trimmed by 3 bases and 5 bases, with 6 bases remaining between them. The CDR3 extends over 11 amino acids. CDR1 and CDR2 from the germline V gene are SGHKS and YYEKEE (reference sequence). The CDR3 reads CASSSFDEQYF. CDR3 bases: TGTGCCAGCAGCTCCTTCGACGAGCAGTACTTC. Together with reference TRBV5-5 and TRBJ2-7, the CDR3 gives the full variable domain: DAGVTQSPTHLIKTRGQQVTLRCSPISGHKSVSWYQQVLGQGPQFIFQYYEKEERGRGNFPDRFSARQFPNYSSELNVNALLLGDSALYLCASSSFDEQYFGPGTRLTVT.

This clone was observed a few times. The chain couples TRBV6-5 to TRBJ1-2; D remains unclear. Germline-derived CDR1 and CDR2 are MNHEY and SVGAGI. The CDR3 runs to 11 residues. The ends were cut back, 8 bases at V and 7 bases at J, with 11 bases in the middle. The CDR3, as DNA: TGTGCCAGCGGATTGACAATTGGCTACACCTTC. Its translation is CASGLTIGYTF.

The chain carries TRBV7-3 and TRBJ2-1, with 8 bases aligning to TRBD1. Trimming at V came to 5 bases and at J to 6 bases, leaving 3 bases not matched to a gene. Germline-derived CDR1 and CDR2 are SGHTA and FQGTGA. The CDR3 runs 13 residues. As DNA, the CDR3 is TGTGCCAGCAGCAAGGACAGGGCCAATGAGCAGTTCTTC. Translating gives CASSKDRANEQFF.

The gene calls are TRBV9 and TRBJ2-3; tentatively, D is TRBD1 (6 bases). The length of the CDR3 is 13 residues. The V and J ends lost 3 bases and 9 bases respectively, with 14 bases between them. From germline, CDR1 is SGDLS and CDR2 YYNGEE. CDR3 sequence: CASSEYRDDTQYF. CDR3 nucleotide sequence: TGTGCCAGCAGCGAGTACAGGGATGACACGCAGTATTTT.

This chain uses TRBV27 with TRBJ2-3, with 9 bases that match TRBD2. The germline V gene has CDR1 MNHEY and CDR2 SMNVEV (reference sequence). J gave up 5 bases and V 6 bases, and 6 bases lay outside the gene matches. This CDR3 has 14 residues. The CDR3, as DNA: TGTGCCAGCAGGGGGACTAGCAGGAGAGATACGCAGTATTTT. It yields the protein CASRGTSRRDTQYF.

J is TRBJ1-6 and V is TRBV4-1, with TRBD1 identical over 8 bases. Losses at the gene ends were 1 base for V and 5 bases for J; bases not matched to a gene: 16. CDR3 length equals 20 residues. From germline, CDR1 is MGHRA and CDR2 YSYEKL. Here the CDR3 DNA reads TGCGCCAGCAGCCAAGCCCAGGGGGCAGGTGACCGGGAGGATAATTCACCCCTCCACTTT. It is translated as CASSQAQGAGDREDNSPLHF.

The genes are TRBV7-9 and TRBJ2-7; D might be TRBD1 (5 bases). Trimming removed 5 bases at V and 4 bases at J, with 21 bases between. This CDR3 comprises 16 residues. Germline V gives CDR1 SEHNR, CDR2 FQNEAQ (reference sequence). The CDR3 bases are TGTGCCAGCAGCCCAACCGAGGCCAGGGTGATATACGAGCAGTACTTC. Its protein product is CASSPTEARVIYEQYF.

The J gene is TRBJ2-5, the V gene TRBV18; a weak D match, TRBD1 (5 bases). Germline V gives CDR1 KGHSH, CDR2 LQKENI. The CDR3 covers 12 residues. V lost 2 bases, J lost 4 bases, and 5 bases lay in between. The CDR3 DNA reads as TGTGCCAGCTCACCAAGGGGAGAGACCCAGTACTTC. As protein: CASSPRGETQYF.

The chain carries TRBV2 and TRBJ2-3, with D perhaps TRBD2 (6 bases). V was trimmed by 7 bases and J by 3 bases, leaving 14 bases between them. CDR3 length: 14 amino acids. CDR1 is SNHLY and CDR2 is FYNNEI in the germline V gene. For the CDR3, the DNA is TGTGCCAGCAAGGCGGGGCCGTATACAGATACGCAGTATTTT. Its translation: CASKAGPYTDTQYF.

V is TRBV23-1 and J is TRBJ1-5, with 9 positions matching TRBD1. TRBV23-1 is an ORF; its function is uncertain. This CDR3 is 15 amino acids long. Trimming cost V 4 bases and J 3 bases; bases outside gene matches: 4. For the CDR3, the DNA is TGCGCCAGCAGTCCCGGGACAGGGCTCAATCAGCCCCAGCATTTT. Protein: CASSPGTGLNQPQHF.

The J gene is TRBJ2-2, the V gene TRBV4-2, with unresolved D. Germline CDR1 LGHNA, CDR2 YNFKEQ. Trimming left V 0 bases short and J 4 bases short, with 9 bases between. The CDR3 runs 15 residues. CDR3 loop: CASSQDLSITGELFF. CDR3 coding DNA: TGTGCCAGCAGCCAAGATCTTTCTATCACCGGGGAGCTGTTTTTT.

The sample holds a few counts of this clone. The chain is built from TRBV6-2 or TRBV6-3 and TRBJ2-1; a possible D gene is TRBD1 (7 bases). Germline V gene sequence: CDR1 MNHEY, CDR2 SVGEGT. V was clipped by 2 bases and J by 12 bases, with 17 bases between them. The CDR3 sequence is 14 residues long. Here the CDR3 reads CASSYPGQPGGQFF. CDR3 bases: TGTGCCAGCAGTTACCCGGGACAGCCCGGGGGGCAGTTCTTC.

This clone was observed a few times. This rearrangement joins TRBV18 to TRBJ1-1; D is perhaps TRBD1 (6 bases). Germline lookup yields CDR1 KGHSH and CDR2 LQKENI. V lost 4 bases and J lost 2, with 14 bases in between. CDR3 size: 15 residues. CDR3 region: CASSLVTGDNTEAFF. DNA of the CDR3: TGTGCCAGCTCACTAGTGACAGGCGATAACACTGAAGCTTTCTTT.

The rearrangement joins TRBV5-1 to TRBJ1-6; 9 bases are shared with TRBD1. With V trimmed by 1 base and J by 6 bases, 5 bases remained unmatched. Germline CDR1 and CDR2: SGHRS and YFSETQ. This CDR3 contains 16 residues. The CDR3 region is CASSLPTGQGNSPLHF. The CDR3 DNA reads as TGCGCCAGCAGCTTGCCGACGGGACAGGGTAATTCACCCCTCCACTTT. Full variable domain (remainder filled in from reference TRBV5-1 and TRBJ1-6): KAGVTQTPRYLIKTRGQQVTLSCSPISGHRSVSWYQQTPGQGLQFLFEYFSETQRNKGNFPGRFSGRQFSNSRSEMNVSTLELGDSALYLCASSLPTGQGNSPLHFGNGTRLTVT.